The clone carrying this T cell receptor beta chain was seen ten or more times. What it binds is not known. Sequencing libraries for TCR beta were prepared with iRepertoire HTBI primers and Arm-PCR of CDR3 regions. MiXCR, run by TCRdb on the multiplex PCR reads, gives a single entry per CDR3 protein. The table lists a few hundred thousand distinct CDR3 sequences, over 15% of them singletons. The sample is drawn from a study of regulatory T cells in long-lasting Graves disease. Study-level findings and limits: The number of shared public clonotypes was higher in persistent patients (approximately 3,000) than new patients (966).

There are 13 residues in the CDR3. CDR1 is KGHSH, CDR2 LQKENI, per germline. V was clipped by 3 bases and J by 3 bases, with 9 bases between them. Time point denoted: newly diagnosed GD, antithyroid drugs for less than 3 months. Isolated PBMC RNA provided the starting material for the TCR library. In addition, the sample was reused for a study of T cells in Graves' hyperthyroidism and ophthalmopathy. From that second work: With the HTBI primer set, the TCR CDR3 went through a first round of RT-PCR.

The chain employs TRBV18 and TRBJ2-7; no firm D call. This sequence was found in a middle-aged man with Graves disease. The specimen was peripheral blood mononuclear cells (PBMCs), collected at new diagnosis, from a patient treated with antithyroid drugs. CDR3 protein: CASSPSHLYEQYF. The CDR3 coding sequence is TGTGCCAGCTCACCTTCGCACCTCTACGAGCAGTACTTC.